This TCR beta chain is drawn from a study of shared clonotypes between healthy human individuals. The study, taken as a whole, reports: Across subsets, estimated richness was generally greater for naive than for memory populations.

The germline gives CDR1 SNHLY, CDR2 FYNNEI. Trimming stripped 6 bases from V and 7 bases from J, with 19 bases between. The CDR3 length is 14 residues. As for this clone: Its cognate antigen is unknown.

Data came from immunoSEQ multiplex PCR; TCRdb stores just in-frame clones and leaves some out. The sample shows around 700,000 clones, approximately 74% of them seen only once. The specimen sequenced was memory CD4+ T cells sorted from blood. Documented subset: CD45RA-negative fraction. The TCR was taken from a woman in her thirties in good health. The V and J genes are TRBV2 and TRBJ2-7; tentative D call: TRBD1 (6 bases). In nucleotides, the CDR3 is TGTGCCAGCAGGAAGGACAGCCGCGTTGGGGAGCAGTACTTC. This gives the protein CASRKDSRVGEQYF.